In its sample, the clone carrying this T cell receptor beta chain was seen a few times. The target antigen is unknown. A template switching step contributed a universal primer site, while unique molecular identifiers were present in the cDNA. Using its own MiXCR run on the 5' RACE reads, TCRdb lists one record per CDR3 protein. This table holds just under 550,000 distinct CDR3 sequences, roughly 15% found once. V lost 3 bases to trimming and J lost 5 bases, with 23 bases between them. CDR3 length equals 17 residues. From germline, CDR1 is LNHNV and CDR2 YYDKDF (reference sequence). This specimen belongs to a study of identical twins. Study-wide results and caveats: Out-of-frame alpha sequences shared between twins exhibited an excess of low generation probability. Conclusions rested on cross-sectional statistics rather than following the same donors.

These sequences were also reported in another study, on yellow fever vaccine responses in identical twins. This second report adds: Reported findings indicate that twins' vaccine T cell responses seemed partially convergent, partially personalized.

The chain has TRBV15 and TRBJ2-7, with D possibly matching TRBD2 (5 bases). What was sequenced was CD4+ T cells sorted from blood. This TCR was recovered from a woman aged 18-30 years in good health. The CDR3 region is CATSRTSRGSVRHEQYV. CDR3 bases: TGTGCCACCAGCAGGACCTCCCGGGGATCAGTTCGGCACGAGCAGTACGTC.